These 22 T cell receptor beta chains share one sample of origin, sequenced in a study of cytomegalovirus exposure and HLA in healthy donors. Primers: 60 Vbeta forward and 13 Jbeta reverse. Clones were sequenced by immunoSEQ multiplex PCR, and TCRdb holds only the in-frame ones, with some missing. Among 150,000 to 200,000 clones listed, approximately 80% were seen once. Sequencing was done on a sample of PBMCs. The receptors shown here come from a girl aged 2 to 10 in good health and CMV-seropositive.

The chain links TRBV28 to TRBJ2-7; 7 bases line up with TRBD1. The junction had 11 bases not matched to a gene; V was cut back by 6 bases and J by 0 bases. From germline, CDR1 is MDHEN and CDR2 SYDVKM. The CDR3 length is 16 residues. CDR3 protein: CASRPGGLAPSYEQYF. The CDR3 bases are TGTGCCAGCAGGCCAGGGGGTTTAGCACCCTCCTACGAGCAGTACTTC.

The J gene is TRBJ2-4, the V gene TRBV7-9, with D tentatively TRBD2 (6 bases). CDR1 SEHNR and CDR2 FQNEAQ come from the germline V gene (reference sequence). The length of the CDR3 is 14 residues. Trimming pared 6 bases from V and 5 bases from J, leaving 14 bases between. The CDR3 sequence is CASSSTWGENIQYF. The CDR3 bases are TGTGCCAGCAGTTCAACATGGGGGGAAAACATTCAGTACTTC.

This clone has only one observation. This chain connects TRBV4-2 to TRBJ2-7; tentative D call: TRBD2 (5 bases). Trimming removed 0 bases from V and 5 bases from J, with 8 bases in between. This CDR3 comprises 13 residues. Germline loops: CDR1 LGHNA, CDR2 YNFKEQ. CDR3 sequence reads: CASSQDTGDEQYF. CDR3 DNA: TGTGCCAGCAGCCAAGATACCGGGGACGAGCAGTACTTC.

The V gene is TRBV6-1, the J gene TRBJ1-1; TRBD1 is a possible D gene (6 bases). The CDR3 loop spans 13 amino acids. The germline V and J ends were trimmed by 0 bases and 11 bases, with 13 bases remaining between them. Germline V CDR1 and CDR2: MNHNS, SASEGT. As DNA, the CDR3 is TGTGCCAGCAGTGAAGCCGGGACAACTAGGGCTTTCTTT. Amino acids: CASSEAGTTRAFF.

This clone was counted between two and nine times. The DNA for the CDR3 is TGTGCCAGCAGCTTAGGGACAGGGAGCTCCTACGAGCAGTACTTC. It encodes CASSLGTGSSYEQYF. This chain uses TRBV11-3 with TRBJ2-7; TRBD1 matches at 8 bases. V was clipped by 1 base and J by 0 bases; unmatched bases: 2. The CDR3 runs to 15 residues. CDR1 is SGHNT, CDR2 YENEEA, per germline. Complete variable domain (other parts from reference TRBV11-3 and TRBJ2-7): EAGVVQSPRYKIIEKKQPVAFWCNPISGHNTLYWYLQNLGQGPELLIRYENEEAVDDSQLPKDRFSAERLKGVDSTLKIQPAELGDSAVYLCASSLGTGSSYEQYFGPGTRLTVT.

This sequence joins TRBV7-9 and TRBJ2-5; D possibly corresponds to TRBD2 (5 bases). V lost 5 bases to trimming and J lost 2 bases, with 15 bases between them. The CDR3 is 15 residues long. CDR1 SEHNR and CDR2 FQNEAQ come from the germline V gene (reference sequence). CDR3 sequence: CASSAPAGQQETQYF. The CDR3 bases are TGTGCCAGCAGCGCCCCCGCGGGTCAACAAGAGACCCAGTACTTC.

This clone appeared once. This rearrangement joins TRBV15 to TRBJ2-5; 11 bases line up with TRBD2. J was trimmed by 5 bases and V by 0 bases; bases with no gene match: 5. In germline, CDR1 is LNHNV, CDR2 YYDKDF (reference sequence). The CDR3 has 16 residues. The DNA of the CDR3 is TGTGCCACCAGCAGAGATTTAGCGGGAGGGGGGGAGACCCAGTACTTC. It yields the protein CATSRDLAGGGETQYF.

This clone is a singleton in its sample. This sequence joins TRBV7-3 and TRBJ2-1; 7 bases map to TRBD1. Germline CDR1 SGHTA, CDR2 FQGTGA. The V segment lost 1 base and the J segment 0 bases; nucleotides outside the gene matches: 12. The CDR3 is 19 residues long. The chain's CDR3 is CASSLIGGLAAVSYNEQFF. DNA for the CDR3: TGTGCCAGCAGCTTAATAGGGGGCCTGGCGGCCGTCTCCTACAATGAGCAGTTCTTC.

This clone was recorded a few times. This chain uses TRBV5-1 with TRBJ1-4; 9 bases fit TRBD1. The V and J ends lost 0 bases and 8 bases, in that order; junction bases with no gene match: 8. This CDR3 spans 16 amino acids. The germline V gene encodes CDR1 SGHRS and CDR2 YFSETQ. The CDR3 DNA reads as TGCGCCAGCAGCTTGGGACAGGGGGTGAATTTGGAAAAACTGTTTTTT. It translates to CASSLGQGVNLEKLFF.

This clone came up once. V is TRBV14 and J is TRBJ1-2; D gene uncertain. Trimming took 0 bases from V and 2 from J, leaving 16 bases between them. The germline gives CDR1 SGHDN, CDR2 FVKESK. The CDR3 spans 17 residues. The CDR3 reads CASSQDGVSGKNYGYTF. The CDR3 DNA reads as TGTGCCAGCAGCCAAGATGGGGTGTCGGGGAAAAACTATGGCTACACCTTC.

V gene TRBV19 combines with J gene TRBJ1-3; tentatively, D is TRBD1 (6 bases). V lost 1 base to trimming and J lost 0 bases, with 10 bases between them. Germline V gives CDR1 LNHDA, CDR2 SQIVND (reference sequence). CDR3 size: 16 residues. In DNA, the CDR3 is TGTGCCAGTAGTATAGGAGGGGGGGACTCTGGAAACACCATATATTTT. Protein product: CASSIGGGDSGNTIYF.

The CDR3 region is CASSHYSGGLSYEQYF. CDR3 nucleotides: TGTGCCAGCAGTCATTATAGCGGGGGCCTCTCCTACGAGCAGTACTTC. The chain recombines TRBV28 with TRBJ2-7; 9 positions agree with TRBD2. Per germline, CDR1 MDHEN and CDR2 SYDVKM. This CDR3 contains 16 residues. Germline trimming cut 5 bases from V and 0 bases from J; bases unmatched to any gene: 8.

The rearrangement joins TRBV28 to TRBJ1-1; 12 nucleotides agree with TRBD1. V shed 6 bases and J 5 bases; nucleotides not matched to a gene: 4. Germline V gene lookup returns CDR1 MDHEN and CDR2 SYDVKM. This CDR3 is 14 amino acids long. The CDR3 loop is CASRGQGALTEAFF. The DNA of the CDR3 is TGTGCCAGCAGGGGACAGGGGGCGCTGACTGAAGCTTTCTTT.

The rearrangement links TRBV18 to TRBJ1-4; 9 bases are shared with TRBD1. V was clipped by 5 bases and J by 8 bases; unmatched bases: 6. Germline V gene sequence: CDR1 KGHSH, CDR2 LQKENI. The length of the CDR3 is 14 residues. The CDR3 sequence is CASSSRDRVEKLFF. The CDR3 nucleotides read TGTGCCAGCTCATCTCGGGACAGGGTAGAAAAACTGTTTTTT.

CDR3 protein: CASSLIGVYEQYF. CDR3 DNA: TGTGCCAGCAGTTTGATCGGGGTATACGAGCAGTACTTC. V and J are TRBV28 and TRBJ2-7, with D perhaps TRBD2 (5 bases). Germline V gene lookup returns CDR1 MDHEN and CDR2 SYDVKM. The CDR3 is 13 residues long. V lost 3 bases and J lost 4, with 10 bases in between.

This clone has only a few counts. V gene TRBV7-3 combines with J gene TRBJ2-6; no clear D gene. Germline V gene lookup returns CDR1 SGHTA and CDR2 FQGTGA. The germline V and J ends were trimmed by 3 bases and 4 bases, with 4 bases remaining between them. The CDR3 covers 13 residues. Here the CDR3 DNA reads TGTGCCAGCAGCTTTCCAGGGGCCAACGTCCTGACTTTC. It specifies CASSFPGANVLTF.

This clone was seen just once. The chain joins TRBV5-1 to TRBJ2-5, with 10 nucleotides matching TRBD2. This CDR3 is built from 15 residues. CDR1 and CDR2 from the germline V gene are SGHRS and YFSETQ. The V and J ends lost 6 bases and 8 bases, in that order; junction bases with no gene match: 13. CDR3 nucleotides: TGCGCCAGCACGTTAGCGGGAGGTTACAAGAATACCCAGTACTTC. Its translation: CASTLAGGYKNTQYF.

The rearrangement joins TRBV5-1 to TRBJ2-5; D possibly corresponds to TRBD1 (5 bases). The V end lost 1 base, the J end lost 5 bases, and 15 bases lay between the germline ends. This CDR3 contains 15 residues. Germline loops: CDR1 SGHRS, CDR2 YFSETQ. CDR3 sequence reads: CASSLRQGMVETQYF. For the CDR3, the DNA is TGCGCCAGCAGCTTGCGGCAGGGTATGGTGGAGACCCAGTACTTC.

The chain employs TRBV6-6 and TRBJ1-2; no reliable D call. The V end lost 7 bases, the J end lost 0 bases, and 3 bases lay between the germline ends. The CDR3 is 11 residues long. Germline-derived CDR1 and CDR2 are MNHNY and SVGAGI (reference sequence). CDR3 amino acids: CASTANYGYTF. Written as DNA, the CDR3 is TGTGCCAGCACAGCTAACTATGGCTACACCTTC.

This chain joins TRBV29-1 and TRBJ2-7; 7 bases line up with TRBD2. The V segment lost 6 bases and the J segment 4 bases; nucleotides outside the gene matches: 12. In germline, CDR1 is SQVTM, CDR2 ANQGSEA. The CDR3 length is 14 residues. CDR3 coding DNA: TGCAGCGTCGGGGGGTCAAAAGGAGGATACGAGCAGTACTTC. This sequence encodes CSVGGSKGGYEQYF.

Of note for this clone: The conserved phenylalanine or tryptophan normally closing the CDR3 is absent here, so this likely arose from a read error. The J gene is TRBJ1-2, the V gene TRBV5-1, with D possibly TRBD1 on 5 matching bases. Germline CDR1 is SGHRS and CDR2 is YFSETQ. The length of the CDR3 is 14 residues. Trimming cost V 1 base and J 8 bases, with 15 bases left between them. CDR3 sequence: CASSLSPGLEGYTL. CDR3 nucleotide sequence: TGCGCCAGCAGCTTGTCCCCAGGGTTGGAGGGCTACACCCTC.

The chain's CDR3 is CASSFNTGGFNEQFF. DNA of the CDR3: TGCGCCAGCAGCTTTAACACAGGGGGATTTAATGAGCAGTTCTTC. The chain combines TRBV5-1 with TRBJ2-1; TRBD1 matches at 8 bases. V gave up 2 bases and J gave up 7 bases; unmatched junction bases: 8. The CDR3 has 15 residues. Germline V lookup: CDR1 SGHRS, CDR2 YFSETQ.